This record concerns one T cell receptor (beta chain) sequence. Its specific antigen is unknown. Qualities for individual bases were not recorded, and no much larger clone is one base off. This entry is derived from a study of blood T cell repertoires in COVID-19 (dated by TCRdb to between 2020 and 2021). With respect to the entire study: Samples from collaborators originated in the United States, Italy and Spain and spanned both the acute and convalescent phases of COVID-19. The prospective study material was composed of cDNA or gDNA derived from T cells, B-cell-depleted T cells, or PBMCs. Deeply sampled blood TCRbeta repertoires from subjects exposed to, actively infected with, or recovered from COVID-19 were included in the dataset. The repertoires were released in a freely available public database intended as a resource for research on the immune response to SARS-CoV-2. Samples came from the ongoing ImmuneRACE study (first 160 participants) plus 1,254 subjects from 6 global collaborators. Nearly every sample came with metadata listing a de-identified subject ID, COVID-19 status, age in years and sex. Where available, HLA class I and class II types were obtained from metadata supplied by the sample provider rather than from assay-based typing.

The CDR1 and CDR2 encoded by the germline V gene are KGHDR and SFDVKD. V is trimmed back by 5 bases and J by 4 bases, and the junction contains 11 bases that no gene match accounts for. From the cysteine up to the phenylalanine, the CDR3 has a length of 18 residues. The sequence is cut down to CDR3 DNA, 54 bases in frame from base 1. The immunoSEQ Assay, a bias-controlled multiplex PCR, was used to amplify TCRbeta CDR3 regions from genomic DNA. Under the source paper's analysis protocol: The number of nucleated cells in each sample was estimated by amplification of reference gene primers within the assay. To quantify the absolute abundance of each unique TCRbeta CDR3 rearrangement, sequence reads were collapsed and filtered. For each sample, productive Simpson clonality was calculated as the square root of Simpson's diversity index over productive rearrangements. TCRdb mirrors the immuneACCESS table, restricted to in-frame sequences. Some clones are absent from its copies; in checked studies, under half trace to an unresolved V gene, and the reason for the others is unknown. The DNA was the basis for D and trimming; V, J and clone size are from that table. A total of some 160,000 clones appear in this sample, just over 90% of them only once. The ten top clones hold roughly 2.3% of the sample.

Each collaborating institution followed its own protocols to collect whole blood in K2EDTA tubes. For TCRbeta analysis, collaborator samples were shipped as frozen whole blood, as isolated PBMCs, or as DNA extracted from either sample type. Points the paper makes about the study in general: Clinical and demographic metadata were provided uncurated, with the amount varying by source and participant.

The specimen was peripheral blood. This TCR was sampled from a man between 18 and 29 years old with acute or convalescent COVID-19. The chain links TRBV24-1 with TRBJ2-3; 13 bases in the middle match TRBD2. This receptor carries the CDR3 CATSAQTPGLAGSDTQYF. In nucleotide form, the sequence is TGTGCCACCAGTGCCCAAACCCCGGGACTAGCGGGGTCAGATACGCAGTATTTT.